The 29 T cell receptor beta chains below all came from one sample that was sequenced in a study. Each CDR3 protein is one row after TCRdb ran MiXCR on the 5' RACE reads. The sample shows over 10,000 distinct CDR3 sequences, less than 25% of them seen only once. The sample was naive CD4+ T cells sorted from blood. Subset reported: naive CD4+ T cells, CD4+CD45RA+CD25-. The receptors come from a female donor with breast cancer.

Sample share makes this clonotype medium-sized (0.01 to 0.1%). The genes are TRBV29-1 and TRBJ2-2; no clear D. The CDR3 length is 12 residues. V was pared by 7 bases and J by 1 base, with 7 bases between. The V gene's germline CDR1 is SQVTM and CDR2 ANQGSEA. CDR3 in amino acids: CSGQENTGELFF. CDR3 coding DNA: TGCAGCGGCCAGGAGAACACCGGGGAGCTGTTTTTT.

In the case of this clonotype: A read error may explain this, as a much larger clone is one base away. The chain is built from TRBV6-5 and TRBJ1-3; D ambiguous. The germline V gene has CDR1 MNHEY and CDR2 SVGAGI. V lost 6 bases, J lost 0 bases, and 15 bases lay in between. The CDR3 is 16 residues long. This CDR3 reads CASSGSLDGSGNTIYF. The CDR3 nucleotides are TGTGCCAGCAGCGGCAGTTTGGACGGCTCTGGAAACACCATATATTTT.

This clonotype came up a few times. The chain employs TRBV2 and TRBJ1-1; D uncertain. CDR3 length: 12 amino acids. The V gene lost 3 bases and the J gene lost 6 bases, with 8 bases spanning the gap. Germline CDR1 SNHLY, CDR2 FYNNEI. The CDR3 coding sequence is TGTGCCAGCAGTGAGGATAGGGCTGAAGCTTTCTTT. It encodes CASSEDRAEAFF.

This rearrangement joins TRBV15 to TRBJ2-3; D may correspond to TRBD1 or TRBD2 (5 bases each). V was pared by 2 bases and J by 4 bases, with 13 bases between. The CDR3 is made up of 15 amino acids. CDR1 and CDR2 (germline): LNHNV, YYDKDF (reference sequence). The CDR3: CATSRQGQAADTQYF. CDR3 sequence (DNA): TGTGCCACCAGCAGACAGGGTCAAGCGGCAGATACGCAGTATTTT.

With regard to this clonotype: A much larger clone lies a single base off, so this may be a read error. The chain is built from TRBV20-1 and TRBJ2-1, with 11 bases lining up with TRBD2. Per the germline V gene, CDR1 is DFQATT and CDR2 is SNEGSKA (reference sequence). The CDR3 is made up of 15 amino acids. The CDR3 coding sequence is TGCAGTGCTAGTCAGGTAGCGGGAGGGTTGGATGAGCAGCTCTTC. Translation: CSASQVAGGLDEQLF.

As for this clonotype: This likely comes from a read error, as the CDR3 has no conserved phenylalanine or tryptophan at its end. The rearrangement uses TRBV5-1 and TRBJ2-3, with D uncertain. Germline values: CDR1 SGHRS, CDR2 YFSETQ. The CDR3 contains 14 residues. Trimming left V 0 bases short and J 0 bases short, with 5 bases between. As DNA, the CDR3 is TGCGCCAGCAGCTTGGCTTCTAGCACAGATACGCAGTATTGT. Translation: CASSLASSTDTQYC.

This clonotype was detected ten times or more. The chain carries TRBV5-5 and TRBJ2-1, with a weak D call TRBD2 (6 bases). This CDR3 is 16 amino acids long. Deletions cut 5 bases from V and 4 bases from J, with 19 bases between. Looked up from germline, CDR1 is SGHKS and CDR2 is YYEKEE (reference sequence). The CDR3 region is CASRYASGTSYNEQFF. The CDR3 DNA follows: TGTGCCAGCAGATATGCGTCCGGGACTTCGTACAATGAGCAGTTCTTC.

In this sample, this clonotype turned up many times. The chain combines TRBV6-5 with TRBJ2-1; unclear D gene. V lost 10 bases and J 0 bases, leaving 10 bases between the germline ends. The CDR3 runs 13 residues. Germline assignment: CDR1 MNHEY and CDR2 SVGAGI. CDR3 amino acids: CATRESSYNEQFF. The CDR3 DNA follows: TGTGCCACCCGAGAGAGCTCCTACAATGAGCAGTTCTTC.

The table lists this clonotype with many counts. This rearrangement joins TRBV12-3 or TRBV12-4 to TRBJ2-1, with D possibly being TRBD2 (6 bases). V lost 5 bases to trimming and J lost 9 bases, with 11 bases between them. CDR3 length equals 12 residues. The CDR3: CASSRLETEQFF. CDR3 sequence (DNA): TGTGCCAGCAGTCGACTAGAGACTGAGCAGTTCTTC.

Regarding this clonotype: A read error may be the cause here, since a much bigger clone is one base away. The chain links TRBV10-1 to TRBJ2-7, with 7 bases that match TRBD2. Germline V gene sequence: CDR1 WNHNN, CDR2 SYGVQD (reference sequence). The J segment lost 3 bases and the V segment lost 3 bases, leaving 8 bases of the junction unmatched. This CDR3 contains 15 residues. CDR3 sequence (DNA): TGCGCCAGCAGTGACGGGACGGCGGGGGTCTACGAGCAGTACTTC. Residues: CASSDGTAGVYEQYF.

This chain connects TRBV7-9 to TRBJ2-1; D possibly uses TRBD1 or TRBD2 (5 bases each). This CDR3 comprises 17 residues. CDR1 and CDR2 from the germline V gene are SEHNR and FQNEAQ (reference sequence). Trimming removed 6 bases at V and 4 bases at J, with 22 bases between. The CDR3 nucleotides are TGTGCCAGCAGTTCACAGGACGGGACCTTATCTTACAATGAGCAGTTCTTC. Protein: CASSSQDGTLSYNEQFF.

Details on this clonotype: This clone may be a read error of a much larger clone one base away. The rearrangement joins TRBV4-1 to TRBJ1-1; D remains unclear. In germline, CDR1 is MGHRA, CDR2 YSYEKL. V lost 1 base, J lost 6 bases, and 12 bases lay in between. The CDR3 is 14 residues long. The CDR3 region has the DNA TGCGCCAGCAGCCAAGCTTCCCCACATGCTGAAGCTTTCTTT. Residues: CASSQASPHAEAFF.

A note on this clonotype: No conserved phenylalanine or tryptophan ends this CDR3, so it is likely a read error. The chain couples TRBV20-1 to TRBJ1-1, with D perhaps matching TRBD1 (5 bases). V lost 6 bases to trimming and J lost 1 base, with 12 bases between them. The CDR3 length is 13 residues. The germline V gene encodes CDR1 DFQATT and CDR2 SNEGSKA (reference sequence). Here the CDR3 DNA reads TGCAGTGCCGATCGAGGGACGAACACTGAAGCTTTCCTT. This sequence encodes CSADRGTNTEAFL.

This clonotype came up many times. The CDR3 nucleotides read TGTGCCAGCAGGCGAACAGGGACTCCCCTCGAGGGAGAGCAGTTCTTC. Residues: CASRRTGTPLEGEQFF. The genes are TRBV6-1 and TRBJ2-1, with D perhaps given as TRBD1 or TRBD2 (6 bases each). The CDR3 consists of 16 residues. Germline V gives CDR1 MNHNS, CDR2 SASEGT. The V end lost 6 bases, the J end lost 10 bases, and 25 bases lay between the germline ends.

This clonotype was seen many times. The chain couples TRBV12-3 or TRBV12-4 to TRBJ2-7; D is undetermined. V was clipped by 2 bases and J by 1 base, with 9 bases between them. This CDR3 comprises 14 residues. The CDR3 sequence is CASSLSGSSYEQYF. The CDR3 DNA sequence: TGTGCCAGCAGTTTATCCGGCAGTTCCTACGAGCAGTACTTC.

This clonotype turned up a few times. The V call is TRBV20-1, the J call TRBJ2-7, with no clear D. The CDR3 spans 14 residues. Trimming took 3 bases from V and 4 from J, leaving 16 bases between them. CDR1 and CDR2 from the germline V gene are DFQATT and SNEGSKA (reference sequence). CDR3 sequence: CSARGPNWAYEQYF. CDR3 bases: TGCAGTGCTAGGGGCCCTAACTGGGCGTACGAGCAGTACTTC.

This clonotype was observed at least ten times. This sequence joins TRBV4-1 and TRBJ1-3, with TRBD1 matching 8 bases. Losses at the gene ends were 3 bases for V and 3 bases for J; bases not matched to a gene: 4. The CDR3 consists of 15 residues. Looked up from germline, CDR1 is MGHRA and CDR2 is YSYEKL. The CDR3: CASSQTTGGGNTIYF. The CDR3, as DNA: TGCGCCAGCAGCCAGACTACAGGGGGTGGAAACACCATATATTTT.

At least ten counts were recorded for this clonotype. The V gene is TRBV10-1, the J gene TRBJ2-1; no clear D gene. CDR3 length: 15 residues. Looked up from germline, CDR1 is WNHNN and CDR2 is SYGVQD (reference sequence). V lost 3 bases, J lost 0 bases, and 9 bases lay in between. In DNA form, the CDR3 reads TGCGCCAGCAGTGACGGGCCGGGCTCCTACAATGAGCAGTTCTTC. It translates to CASSDGPGSYNEQFF.

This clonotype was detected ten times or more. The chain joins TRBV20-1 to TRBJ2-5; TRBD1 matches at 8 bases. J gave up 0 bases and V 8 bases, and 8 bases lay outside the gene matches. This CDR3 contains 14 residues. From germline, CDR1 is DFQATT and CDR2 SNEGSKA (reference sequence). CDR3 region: CSTWTGTYQETQYF. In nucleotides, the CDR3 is TGCAGTACATGGACAGGGACGTACCAAGAGACCCAGTACTTC.

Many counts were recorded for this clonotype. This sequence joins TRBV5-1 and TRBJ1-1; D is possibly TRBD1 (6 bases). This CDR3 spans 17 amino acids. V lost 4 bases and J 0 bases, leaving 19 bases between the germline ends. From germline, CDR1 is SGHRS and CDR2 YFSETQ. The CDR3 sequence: CASSDRMRTAMNTEAFF. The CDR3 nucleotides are TGCGCCAGCAGCGATAGGATGAGGACAGCCATGAACACTGAAGCTTTCTTT. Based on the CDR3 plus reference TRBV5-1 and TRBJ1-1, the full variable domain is KAGVTQTPRYLIKTRGQQVTLSCSPISGHRSVSWYQQTPGQGLQFLFEYFSETQRNKGNFPGRFSGRQFSNSRSEMNVSTLELGDSALYLCASSDRMRTAMNTEAFFGQGTRLTVV.

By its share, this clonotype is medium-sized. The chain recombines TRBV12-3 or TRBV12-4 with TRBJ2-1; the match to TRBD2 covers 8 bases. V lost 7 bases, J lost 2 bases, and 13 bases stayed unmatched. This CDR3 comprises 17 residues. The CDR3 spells CASNPGGGEMAYNEQFF. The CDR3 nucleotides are TGTGCCAGCAACCCCGGGGGGGGCGAAATGGCCTACAATGAGCAGTTCTTC.

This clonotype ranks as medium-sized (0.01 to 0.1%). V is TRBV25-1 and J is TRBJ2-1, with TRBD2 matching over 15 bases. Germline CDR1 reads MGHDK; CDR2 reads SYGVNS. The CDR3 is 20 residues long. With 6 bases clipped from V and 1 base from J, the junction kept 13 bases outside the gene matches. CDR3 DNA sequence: TGTGCCAGCAGCGGAGCAGGACTAGCGGGAGGGCCCTGGTCCTACAATGAGCAGTTCTTC. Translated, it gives CASSGAGLAGGPWSYNEQFF.

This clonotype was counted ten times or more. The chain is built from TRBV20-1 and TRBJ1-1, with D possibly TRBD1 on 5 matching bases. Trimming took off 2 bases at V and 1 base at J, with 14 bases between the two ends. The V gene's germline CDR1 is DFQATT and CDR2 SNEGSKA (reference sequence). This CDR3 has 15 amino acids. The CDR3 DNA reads TGCAGTGCTAGAACTGGAGGGGCCCGGAACACTGAAGCTTTCTTT. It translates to CSARTGGARNTEAFF.

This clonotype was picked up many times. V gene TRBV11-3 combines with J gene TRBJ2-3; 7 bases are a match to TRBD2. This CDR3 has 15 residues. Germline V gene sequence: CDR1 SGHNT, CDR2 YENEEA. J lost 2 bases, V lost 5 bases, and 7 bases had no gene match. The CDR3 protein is CASSMREGPTDTQYF. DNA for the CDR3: TGTGCCAGCAGCATGAGGGAGGGGCCCACAGATACGCAGTATTTT.

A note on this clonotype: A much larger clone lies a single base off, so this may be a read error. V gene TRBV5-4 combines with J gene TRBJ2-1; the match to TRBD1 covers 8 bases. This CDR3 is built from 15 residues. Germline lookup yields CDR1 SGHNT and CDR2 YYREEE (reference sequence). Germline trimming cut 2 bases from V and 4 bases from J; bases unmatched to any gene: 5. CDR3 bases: TGTGCCAGCAGCTTCCGGGACAGGCGATACAATGAGCAGTTCTTC. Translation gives CASSFRDRRYNEQFF.

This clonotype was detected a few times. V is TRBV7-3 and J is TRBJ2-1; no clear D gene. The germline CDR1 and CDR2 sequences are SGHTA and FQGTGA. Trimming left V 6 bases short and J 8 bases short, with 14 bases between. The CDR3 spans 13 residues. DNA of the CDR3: TGTGCCAGCAGACCCGGACCTAACGATGAGCAGTTCTTC. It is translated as CASRPGPNDEQFF.

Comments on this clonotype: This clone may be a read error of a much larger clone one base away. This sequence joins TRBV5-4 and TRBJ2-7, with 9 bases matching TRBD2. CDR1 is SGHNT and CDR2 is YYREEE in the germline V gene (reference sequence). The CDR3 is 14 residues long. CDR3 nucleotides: TGTGTCAGCAGCTTGGGTCTAGCGGGAAGGGAGCAGTACTTC. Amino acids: CVSSLGLAGREQYF.

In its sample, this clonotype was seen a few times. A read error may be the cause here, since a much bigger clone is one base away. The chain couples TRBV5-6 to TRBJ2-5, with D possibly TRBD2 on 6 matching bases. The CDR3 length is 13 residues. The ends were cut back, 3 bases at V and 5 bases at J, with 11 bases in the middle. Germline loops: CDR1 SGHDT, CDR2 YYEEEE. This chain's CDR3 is CASSSGAQETQYF. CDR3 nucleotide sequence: TGTGCCAGCAGCTCGGGAGCCCAGGAGACCCAGTACTTC.

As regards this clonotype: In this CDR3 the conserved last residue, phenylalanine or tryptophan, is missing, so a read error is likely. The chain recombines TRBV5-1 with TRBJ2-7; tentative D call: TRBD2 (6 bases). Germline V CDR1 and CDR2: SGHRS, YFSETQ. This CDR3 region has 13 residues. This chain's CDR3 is CASSSAGTYKQYL. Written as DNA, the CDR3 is TGCGCCAGCAGCTCCGCGGGGACCTACAAGCAGTACCTC.